The T cell receptor beta chain described here comes from a study of CD8 T cells in Susac syndrome. Turning to the study itself: When their blood was taken, the Susac syndrome patients had either not yet had any therapy, were taking corticosteroids, or were taking intravenous immunoglobulin alone.

In the case of this clonotype: Its antigen is undetermined.

Patients with Susac syndrome met the recently defined diagnostic criteria for definite or probable disease. With V trimmed by 4 bases and J by 0 bases, 5 bases remained unmatched. The CDR3 totals 16 residues. CDR1 and CDR2 from the germline V gene are SGHRS and YFSETQ. Reverse transcription of about 0.45 to 1 ug RNA was carried out with random hexamers. TCRdb independently ran MiXCR on the immunoSEQ multiplex PCR reads; one entry per CDR3 protein. Of 100,000 or so distinct CDR3 sequences listed, 95% are singletons. The study, taken as a whole, reports: The authors acknowledged that the study's TCR sequencing and HLA analysis involved relatively few individuals.

V is TRBV5-1 and J is TRBJ2-1; 9 bases map to TRBD2. Sequencing was done on a sample of CD8+ T cells from PBMCs. This clonotype originated in a human donor with Susac syndrome. The CDR3 DNA reads as TGCGCCAGCAGCCTCCTGACTAGCGGCTCCTACAATGAGCAGTTCTTC. Amino acids: CASSLLTSGSYNEQFF. Full variable domain (rest looked up from reference TRBV5-1 and TRBJ2-1): KAGVTQTPRYLIKTRGQQVTLSCSPISGHRSVSWYQQTPGQGLQFLFEYFSETQRNKGNFPGRFSGRQFSNSRSEMNVSTLELGDSALYLCASSLLTSGSYNEQFFGPGTRLTVL.